Following are 3 T cell receptor beta chains from one sample sequenced in a study of blood T cell repertoires in COVID-19. TCRdb keeps only in-frame clones here, not all; method: immunoSEQ multiplex PCR. The repertoire has roughly 250,000 clones, 70% to 90% of them found once; the top ten carry more than 4%. Sequencing was carried out using PBMCs or T cells enriched from blood (not recorded which). All receptors derive from a woman aged 25 to 39 who had recovered from COVID-19.

The CDR3 here is CASSYENSGNTIYF. The DNA for the CDR3 is TGCGCCAGCAGCTACGAGAACTCTGGAAACACCATATATTTT. The genes are TRBV5-1 and TRBJ1-3; no clear D. This CDR3 has 14 amino acids. Germline-derived CDR1 and CDR2 are SGHRS and YFSETQ. V was cut by 3 bases and J by 0 bases, with 7 bases left in between.

The V call is TRBV28, the J call TRBJ2-7, with D maybe TRBD2 (5 bases). Trimming took 5 bases from V and 2 from J, leaving 13 bases between them. CDR1 and CDR2 from the germline V gene are MDHEN and SYDVKM. This CDR3 comprises 14 residues. The CDR3 sequence: CASSQLVGTYEQYF. CDR3 bases: TGTGCCAGCAGTCAACTAGTCGGGACCTACGAGCAGTACTTC.

The CDR3, as DNA: TGTGCCAGTACCATCGGAGGGCTCTATGGCTACACCTTC. Protein sequence: CASTIGGLYGYTF. J is TRBJ1-2 and V is TRBV19; unclear D gene. Germline V gene sequence: CDR1 LNHDA, CDR2 SQIVND (reference sequence). The CDR3 has 13 residues. Trimming stripped 7 bases from V and 4 bases from J, with 13 bases between.